Presented here are 16 T cell receptor beta chains from one specimen sequenced in a study of Ad26.COV2.S vaccination and SARS-CoV-2 variants. Documented treatment: approximately 18 received Ad26.COV2.S at low or high dose, single or two shots; a few received placebo; per-sample allocation not given. Sampling happened 63 days after the first vaccine or placebo injection. Using immunoSEQ multiplex PCR, the repertoire was profiled, and TCRdb retains in-frame clones only, with some absent. The table records 300,000 to 350,000 clones, about 85% of them present only once. The sample was peripheral blood, taken in a trial of Ad26.COV2.S vaccine versus placebo. Receptors originate from a person between 18 and 59 years old who received the Ad26.COV2.S COVID-19 vaccine or a placebo.

V and J are TRBV7-6 and TRBJ2-2; no reliable D call. Trimming took 0 bases from V and 1 from J, leaving 6 bases between them. Looked up from germline, CDR1 is SGHVS and CDR2 is FNYEAQ. There are 15 residues in the CDR3. CDR3 in amino acids: CASSLARQNTGELFF. CDR3 sequence (DNA): TGTGCCAGCAGCTTAGCGCGTCAGAACACCGGGGAGCTGTTTTTT. Full variable domain (remainder filled in from reference TRBV7-6 and TRBJ2-2): GAGVSQSPRYKVTKRGQDVALRCDPISGHVSLYWYRQALGQGPEFLTYFNYEAQQDKSGLPNDRFSAERPEGSISTLTIQRTEQRDSAMYRCASSLARQNTGELFFGEGSRLTVL.

The rearrangement links TRBV7-3 to TRBJ2-5; D gene ambiguous. V lost 2 bases and J 4 bases, leaving 8 bases between the germline ends. This CDR3 is 13 amino acids long. CDR1 and CDR2 (germline): SGHTA, FQGTGA. The CDR3 nucleotides read TGTGCCAGCAGCTTATCGTATGGAGAGACCCAGTACTTC. Its translation is CASSLSYGETQYF.

The rearrangement joins TRBV7-2 to TRBJ2-3; the D is unclear. The CDR3 is 14 amino acids. Germline CDR1 and CDR2: SGHTA and FQGNSA. V lost 5 bases and J lost 6, with 15 bases in between. The CDR3 protein is CASSPGPAADTQYF. For the CDR3, the DNA is TGTGCCAGCAGCCCCGGGCCCGCGGCGGATACGCAGTATTTT.

The rearrangement joins TRBV4-3 to TRBJ1-6; 7 nucleotides align to TRBD1. Per germline, CDR1 LGHNA and CDR2 YSLEER. The CDR3 consists of 16 residues. The J segment lost 6 bases and the V segment lost 0 bases, leaving 5 bases of the junction unmatched. The CDR3: CASSQEAAGGNSPLHF. The CDR3 DNA reads TGCGCCAGCAGCCAAGAGGCGGCAGGGGGTAATTCACCCCTCCACTTT.

The rearrangement links TRBV7-6 to TRBJ2-2; tentative D call: TRBD1 (6 bases). With 6 bases removed from V and 0 bases from J, the gap between germline ends came to 17 bases. The CDR3 totals 17 residues. From germline, CDR1 is SGHVS and CDR2 FNYEAQ. CDR3 residues: CASRQLRDTSNTGELFF. The DNA of the CDR3 is TGTGCCAGCAGGCAACTCCGGGACACGTCGAACACCGGGGAGCTGTTTTTT.

Here the CDR3 DNA reads TGTGCCAGCAGCTTAGTACAGCTGAACACCGGGGAGCTGTTTTTT. This encodes CASSLVQLNTGELFF. The chain carries TRBV7-2 and TRBJ2-2, with D uncertain. The V and J ends lost 1 base and 1 base respectively, with 7 bases between them. Germline values: CDR1 SGHTA, CDR2 FQGNSA. This CDR3 has 15 residues.

The chain has TRBV27 and TRBJ2-7; D remains ambiguous. The V and J ends lost 5 bases and 5 bases respectively, with 19 bases between them. The CDR3 covers 15 residues. Germline CDR1 MNHEY, CDR2 SMNVEV (reference sequence). The CDR3 loop is CASSQTLPTFDEQYF. In DNA form, the CDR3 reads TGTGCCAGCAGTCAGACCCTACCGACATTTGACGAGCAGTACTTC.

The chain joins TRBV18 to TRBJ1-1; D is undetermined. V dropped 4 bases and J dropped 0 bases, with 12 bases sitting between them. CDR1 KGHSH and CDR2 LQKENI come from the germline V gene. The CDR3 contains 15 residues. CDR3 DNA sequence: TGTGCCAGCTCACAAGGTCTCATCATGAACACTGAAGCTTTCTTT. It codes for CASSQGLIMNTEAFF.

Comments on this clone: Other DNA sequences in this sample translate to the same CDR3. This sequence joins TRBV30 and TRBJ1-6, with D unclear. From germline, CDR1 is GTSNPN and CDR2 SVGIG (reference sequence). This CDR3 region has 14 residues. The V end lost 0 bases, the J end lost 7 bases, and 10 bases lay between the germline ends. CDR3 residues: CAWSVRGGNSPLHF. CDR3 sequence (DNA): TGTGCCTGGAGTGTACGGGGAGGGAATTCACCCCTCCACTTT.

The V gene is TRBV27, the J gene TRBJ2-2; D not resolved. CDR1 and CDR2 (germline): MNHEY, SMNVEV (reference sequence). Trimming removed 7 bases from V and 0 bases from J, with 15 bases in between. The CDR3 runs to 16 residues. The CDR3 region is CASTTWSPANTGELFF. CDR3 sequence (DNA): TGTGCCAGCACCACTTGGAGCCCCGCGAACACCGGGGAGCTGTTTTTT.

This chain uses TRBV30 with TRBJ1-5, with D possibly matching TRBD1 (6 bases). The ends were cut back, 2 bases at V and 5 bases at J, with 10 bases in the middle. Germline V gives CDR1 GTSNPN, CDR2 SVGIG (reference sequence). The CDR3 has 13 amino acids. CDR3: CAWSISGDQPQHF. The CDR3 nucleotides read TGTGCCTGGAGTATATCAGGGGATCAGCCCCAGCATTTT.

The V and J genes are TRBV6-1 and TRBJ2-3, with D possibly TRBD1 on 6 matching bases. The CDR3 consists of 15 residues. The V gene's germline CDR1 is MNHNS and CDR2 SASEGT. V was cut by 0 bases and J by 1 base, with 8 bases left in between. CDR3 in DNA: TGTGCCAGCAGTGAAGCGGCAGGGGGCACAGATACGCAGTATTTT. It codes for CASSEAAGGTDTQYF.

The chain employs TRBV7-2 and TRBJ2-7; D remains unclear. V lost 2 bases to trimming and J lost 1 base, with 9 bases between them. CDR3 length: 14 residues. Germline V CDR1 and CDR2: SGHTA, FQGNSA. The CDR3: CASSLHKGSYEQYF. The CDR3, as DNA: TGTGCCAGCAGCTTACACAAGGGTTCCTACGAGCAGTACTTC.

The V call is TRBV15, the J call TRBJ1-3, with D possibly matching TRBD1 (6 bases). This CDR3 comprises 14 residues. The germline gives CDR1 LNHNV, CDR2 YYDKDF (reference sequence). The V end lost 3 bases, the J end lost 0 bases, and 6 bases lay between the germline ends. The CDR3: CATSRDSSGNTIYF. DNA of the CDR3: TGTGCCACCAGCAGGGACAGCTCTGGAAACACCATATATTTT.

J is TRBJ1-1 and V is TRBV18; 9 positions agree with TRBD1. Per the germline V gene, CDR1 is KGHSH and CDR2 is LQKENI. The ends lost 4 bases at V and 3 bases at J; junction bases unmatched: 6. This CDR3 is built from 15 residues. CDR3 protein: CASSQGQGVDTEAFF. DNA for the CDR3: TGTGCCAGCTCACAGGGACAGGGAGTAGACACTGAAGCTTTCTTT.

The rearrangement links TRBV7-2 to TRBJ1-4; D is ambiguous. The CDR3 consists of 14 residues. V lost 1 base, J lost 0 bases, and 3 bases lay in between. Germline loops: CDR1 SGHTA, CDR2 FQGNSA. The CDR3 nucleotides are TGTGCCAGCAGCTTAGGTTCAACTAATGAAAAACTGTTTTTT. It codes for CASSLGSTNEKLFF.